Each of the 24 T cell receptor beta chains below was sequenced from the same sample in a study of CD8 T cells in Susac syndrome. RNA amounts of about 0.5 to 1 ug underwent reverse transcription with random hexamers. TCRdb reprocessed the immunoSEQ multiplex PCR reads with MiXCR, giving one entry per CDR3 protein. This sample yields some 260,000 distinct CDR3 sequences, of which just over 90% are seen a single time; around 0.07% belongs to the top ten. Sequences were obtained from CD4+ T cells from PBMCs. These TCRs come from a human donor with multiple sclerosis.

This clonotype was picked up a small number of times. V gene TRBV3-1 combines with J gene TRBJ2-7; a weak D match, TRBD1 (5 bases). Trimming stripped 0 bases from V and 0 bases from J, with 6 bases between. The CDR3 consists of 14 residues. Looked up from germline, CDR1 is LGHDT and CDR2 is YNNKEL (reference sequence). CDR3 sequence: CASSQETASYEQYF. The CDR3 nucleotides read TGTGCCAGCAGCCAAGAGACAGCCTCCTACGAGCAGTACTTC.

The chain carries TRBV20-1 and TRBJ2-5; 8 positions agree with TRBD2. The CDR3 consists of 13 residues. Germline V lookup: CDR1 DFQATT, CDR2 SNEGSKA (reference sequence). V was clipped by 8 bases and J by 1 base; unmatched bases: 6. CDR3 DNA sequence: TGCAGTTCCTATAGCGGGGCCCAAGAGACCCAGTACTTC. Protein: CSSYSGAQETQYF.

V usage is TRBV5-4 and J usage is TRBJ2-7; D tentatively reads TRBD1 or TRBD2 (6 bases each). The V end lost 3 bases, the J end lost 0 bases, and 16 bases lay between the germline ends. This CDR3 region has 16 residues. CDR1 SGHNT and CDR2 YYREEE come from the germline V gene (reference sequence). The CDR3 sequence: CASSSWGADISYEQYF. The DNA for the CDR3 is TGTGCCAGCAGCTCGTGGGGGGCCGACATCTCCTACGAGCAGTACTTC. Based on the CDR3 plus reference TRBV5-4 and TRBJ2-7, the full variable domain is ETGVTQSPTHLIKTRGQQVTLRCSSQSGHNTVSWYQQALGQGPQFIFQYYREEENGRGNFPPRFSGLQFPNYSSELNVNALELDDSALYLCASSSWGADISYEQYFGPGTRLTVT.

This clonotype turned up a few times. V is TRBV29-1 and J is TRBJ1-3; D gene ambiguous. The germline V gene has CDR1 SQVTM and CDR2 ANQGSEA. The CDR3 runs to 12 residues. Trimming removed 4 bases at V and 4 bases at J, with 8 bases between. The CDR3: CSVGSSGNTIYF. The DNA of the CDR3 is TGCAGCGTTGGCAGTTCCGGAAACACCATATATTTT.

V is TRBV30 and J is TRBJ2-1, with 8 bases aligning to TRBD2. CDR1 GTSNPN and CDR2 SVGIG come from the germline V gene (reference sequence). The CDR3 has 17 amino acids. V was clipped by 1 base and J by 1 base; unmatched bases: 9. In nucleotides, the CDR3 is TGTGCCTGGAGTGGCCAGGCGGGGGGAAGTTCCTACAATGAGCAGTTCTTC. Encoded protein: CAWSGQAGGSSYNEQFF.

This chain connects TRBV19 to TRBJ1-1; tentative D call: TRBD1 (5 bases). V lost 2 bases and J lost 0, with 10 bases in between. The CDR3 is 15 amino acids. Germline V gene data show CDR1 as LNHDA and CDR2 as SQIVND (reference sequence). The CDR3 loop is CASSIPGRMNTEAFF. The CDR3, as DNA: TGTGCCAGTAGTATACCGGGACGGATGAACACTGAAGCTTTCTTT.

The V and J genes are TRBV2 and TRBJ2-5; possible D gene TRBD1, 5 bases. Between the trimmed V and J ends, which lost 5 bases and 5 bases, there was a span of 21 bases. There are 16 residues in the CDR3. Germline CDR1 SNHLY, CDR2 FYNNEI. The CDR3: CASSLGPGPAEETQYF. The DNA of the CDR3 is TGTGCCAGCAGTTTGGGGCCGGGCCCGGCGGAGGAGACCCAGTACTTC.

This sequence joins TRBV7-3 and TRBJ2-5; D perhaps matches TRBD2 (5 bases). The CDR3 covers 16 residues. Trimming removed 5 bases at V and 2 bases at J, with 18 bases between. Looked up from germline, CDR1 is SGHTA and CDR2 is FQGTGA. CDR3 DNA: TGTGCCAGCAGCCAAGGCGGGTCCCCTGGGCAAGAGACCCAGTACTTC. Its translation is CASSQGGSPGQETQYF.

The chain recombines TRBV6-1 with TRBJ2-3, with 12 positions matching TRBD2. The CDR3 is 18 residues long. CDR1 MNHNS and CDR2 SASEGT come from the germline V gene. J gave up 4 bases and V 5 bases, and 13 bases lay outside the gene matches. The CDR3 region has the DNA TGTGCCAGCAGTCCAATCCGCCGGGCTAGCGGGAGGGCAGATACGCAGTATTTT. This sequence encodes CASSPIRRASGRADTQYF.

The chain joins TRBV13 to TRBJ2-7; 9 bases are a match to TRBD1. Germline CDR1 and CDR2: PRHDT and FYEKMQ (reference sequence). V lost 0 bases to trimming and J lost 2 bases; unmatched junction nucleotides: 5. This CDR3 is 16 amino acids long. The CDR3 DNA follows: TGTGCCAGCAGCTTAGGGGGACAGGGTATCACCTACGAGCAGTACTTC. Its translation: CASSLGGQGITYEQYF.

The gene calls are TRBV5-6 and TRBJ2-1, with 10 bases lining up with TRBD1. This CDR3 is 15 amino acids long. CDR1 and CDR2 from the germline V gene are SGHDT and YYEEEE. V shed 2 bases, J shed 5 bases, and the junction held 4 bases outside the gene matches. CDR3 DNA: TGTGCCAGCAGCTTAACCGGACAGGGGGACAATGAGCAGTTCTTC. This translates into CASSLTGQGDNEQFF.

The genes are TRBV29-1 and TRBJ2-1; 10 bases line up with TRBD1. Germline V lookup: CDR1 SQVTM, CDR2 ANQGSEA. Losses at the gene ends were 4 bases for V and 4 bases for J; bases not matched to a gene: 1. CDR3 length equals 13 residues. CDR3 nucleotides: TGCAGCGTTGTGGGACAGGGGTACAATGAGCAGTTCTTC. Translation gives CSVVGQGYNEQFF.

This clonotype was picked up one time. This rearrangement joins TRBV4-2 to TRBJ2-3, with 12 bases that match TRBD2. V was clipped by 5 bases and J by 2 bases; unmatched bases: 5. Germline V lookup: CDR1 LGHNA, CDR2 YNFKEQ. The CDR3 totals 16 residues. The CDR3 region is CASSDGLAGSTDTQYF. The CDR3 DNA is TGTGCCAGCAGCGACGGACTAGCGGGGTCCACAGATACGCAGTATTTT.

The CDR3 DNA sequence: TGCGCCAGCAGCTTGACAGGGACCTCTTCTGGGGCCAACGTCCTGACTTTC. Encoded protein: CASSLTGTSSGANVLTF. The V call is TRBV5-1, the J call TRBJ2-6; weak D call: TRBD1 (6 bases). This CDR3 spans 17 amino acids. CDR1 SGHRS and CDR2 YFSETQ come from the germline V gene. The V gene lost 1 base and the J gene lost 1 base, with 12 bases spanning the gap.

DNA of the CDR3: TGTGCCTGGACCTCTCAGTCCTACAATGAGCAGTTCTTC. This encodes CAWTSQSYNEQFF. The chain has TRBV30 and TRBJ2-1; no reliable D call. V lost 4 bases to trimming and J lost 1 base, with 8 bases between them. The CDR3 runs to 13 residues. CDR1 is GTSNPN and CDR2 is SVGIG in the germline V gene (reference sequence).

The chain combines TRBV5-1 with TRBJ2-1; D is perhaps TRBD1 or TRBD2 (5 bases each). CDR3 length equals 17 residues. The germline V and J ends were trimmed by 0 bases and 9 bases, with 22 bases remaining between them. In germline, CDR1 is SGHRS, CDR2 YFSETQ. The CDR3 DNA reads as TGCGCCAGCAGCTTGGCCGGTGGGGCCCGTGCGGCGGGTGAGCAGTTCTTC. Translated: CASSLAGGARAAGEQFF.

The sample holds one count of this clonotype. The V gene is TRBV7-3, the J gene TRBJ2-5, with 13 bases aligning to TRBD2. The CDR3 loop spans 16 amino acids. V lost 5 bases to trimming and J lost 2 bases; unmatched junction nucleotides: 5. Germline CDR1 reads SGHTA; CDR2 reads FQGTGA. This chain's CDR3 is CASSPRLAGGQETQYF. In DNA, the CDR3 is TGTGCCAGCAGCCCTCGACTAGCGGGGGGTCAAGAGACCCAGTACTTC.

The chain links TRBV18 to TRBJ2-6; 7 bases are a match to TRBD2. Per germline, CDR1 KGHSH and CDR2 LQKENI. V lost 3 bases to trimming and J lost 0 bases; unmatched junction nucleotides: 5. This CDR3 region has 17 residues. The CDR3 is CASSPIAGSSGANVLTF. The DNA for the CDR3 is TGTGCCAGCTCACCCATAGCGGGTAGCTCTGGGGCCAACGTCCTGACTTTC.

The count of this clonotype is one. This sequence joins TRBV3-1 and TRBJ2-5; D possibly matches TRBD1 or TRBD2 (5 bases each). From germline, CDR1 is LGHDT and CDR2 YNNKEL (reference sequence). The CDR3 contains 17 residues. V was clipped by 1 base and J by 4 bases, with 19 bases between them. The CDR3 coding sequence is TGTGCCAGCAGCCAAGGGTCTCCCCTTCCCGGGACAGAGACCCAGTACTTC. The encoded protein is CASSQGSPLPGTETQYF.

This chain connects TRBV3-1 to TRBJ1-1; D is undetermined. The V end lost 0 bases, the J end lost 1 base, and 3 bases lay between the germline ends. CDR1 LGHDT and CDR2 YNNKEL come from the germline V gene (reference sequence). The CDR3 consists of 13 residues. DNA of the CDR3: TGTGCCAGCAGCCAAGAGTGGAACACTGAAGCTTTCTTT. This codes for CASSQEWNTEAFF.

The CDR3: CASSLAGGGGIQYF. As DNA, the CDR3 is TGTGCCAGCAGCTTAGCGGGCGGGGGCGGCATTCAGTACTTC. The chain joins TRBV7-2 to TRBJ2-4; D perhaps matches TRBD2 (7 bases). Germline V gene data show CDR1 as SGHTA and CDR2 as FQGNSA. V was pared by 0 bases and J by 9 bases, with 12 bases between. This CDR3 contains 14 residues.

This chain links TRBV6-6 with TRBJ2-1; 10 bases agree with TRBD1. CDR1 and CDR2 from the germline V gene are MNHNY and SVGAGI (reference sequence). Trimming at V came to 5 bases and at J to 4 bases, leaving 8 bases not matched to a gene. The CDR3 contains 16 residues. The CDR3 DNA sequence: TGTGCCAGCAGTCAGAGACAGGGGGCTAGGTACAATGAGCAGTTCTTC. Translating it yields CASSQRQGARYNEQFF.

The chain couples TRBV11-2 to TRBJ2-7; TRBD1 aligns across 8 bases. CDR3 length equals 15 residues. The germline V gene encodes CDR1 SGHAT and CDR2 FQNNGV. The ends lost 0 bases at V and 7 bases at J; junction bases unmatched: 8. CDR3 amino acids: CASSLEPDRAREQYF. For the CDR3, the DNA is TGTGCCAGCAGCTTAGAGCCGGACAGGGCCAGGGAGCAGTACTTC.

V usage is TRBV19 and J usage is TRBJ2-5; TRBD1 agrees at 9 bases. Per germline, CDR1 LNHDA and CDR2 SQIVND (reference sequence). The CDR3 has 15 amino acids. With 6 bases clipped from V and 5 bases from J, the junction kept 10 bases outside the gene matches. The chain's CDR3 is CASRDWSTGGETQYF. The CDR3 DNA reads as TGTGCCAGTAGGGACTGGTCGACAGGGGGGGAGACCCAGTACTTC.